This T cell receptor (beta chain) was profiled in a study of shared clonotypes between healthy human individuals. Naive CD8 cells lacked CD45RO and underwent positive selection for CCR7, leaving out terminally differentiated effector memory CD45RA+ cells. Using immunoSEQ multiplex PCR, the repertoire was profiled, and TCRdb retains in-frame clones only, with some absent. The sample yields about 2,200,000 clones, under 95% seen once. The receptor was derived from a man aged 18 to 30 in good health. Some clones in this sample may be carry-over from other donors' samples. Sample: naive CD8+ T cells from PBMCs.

The CDR3 DNA follows: TGTGCCTGGAGTGTTGAGGATGGAGCTAACTATGGCTACACCTTC. Amino acid sequence: CAWSVEDGANYGYTF. The chain joins TRBV30 to TRBJ1-2; D not resolved. Germline values: CDR1 GTSNPN, CDR2 SVGIG (reference sequence). The CDR3 is 15 amino acids. Trimming removed 0 bases at V and 0 bases at J, with 11 bases between.